These 27 T cell receptor beta chains were sequenced from one sample in a study of blood T cell repertoires in COVID-19. Profiling relied on immunoSEQ multiplex PCR, and the TCRdb table lists in-frame clones only, not all of them. Among 250,000 to 400,000 clones listed, under 90% were seen once. The sequenced material came from PBMCs or T cells enriched from blood (not recorded which). These receptors originate from a man aged 55 to 70 who had recovered from COVID-19.

The chain has TRBV5-5 and TRBJ1-1; D may be TRBD1 (6 bases). V gave up 2 bases and J gave up 11 bases, with 19 bases separating them. CDR3 length: 14 amino acids. Germline V gene sequence: CDR1 SGHKS, CDR2 YYEKEE (reference sequence). The CDR3 bases are TGTGCCAGCAGCTTTTTTCCAGGGGACCGTATGGCTTTCTTT. It specifies CASSFFPGDRMAFF.

The chain combines TRBV3-1 (or the pseudogene TRBV3-2) with TRBJ1-4, with 9 bases lining up with TRBD1. J lost 8 bases, V lost 4 bases, and 5 bases had no gene match. The CDR3 loop spans 14 amino acids. Germline-derived CDR1 and CDR2 are LGHDT and YNNKEL (reference sequence). CDR3 DNA: TGTGCCAGCAGCCCGACAGGGGGGGTGGAAAAACTGTTTTTT. This gives the protein CASSPTGGVEKLFF.

The V gene is TRBV15, the J gene TRBJ1-5; 12 positions agree with TRBD1. V lost 5 bases, J lost 5 bases, and 10 bases stayed unmatched. The CDR3 consists of 17 residues. CDR1 is LNHNV and CDR2 is YYDKDF in the germline V gene (reference sequence). The DNA of the CDR3 is TGTGCCACCAGCGCGGGACAGGGGGCCCCATCCCATCAGCCCCAGCATTTT. Encoded protein: CATSAGQGAPSHQPQHF.

The genes are TRBV27 and TRBJ2-7; 10 bases are shared with TRBD2. The germline gives CDR1 MNHEY, CDR2 SMNVEV (reference sequence). The CDR3 runs to 18 residues. With 3 bases clipped from V and 2 bases from J, the junction kept 13 bases outside the gene matches. CDR3 in DNA: TGTGCCAGCAGTTTCTTGAGGGGCGAGCGGGAGGGACCCTACGAGCAGTACTTC. Amino acid sequence: CASSFLRGEREGPYEQYF.

The rearrangement uses TRBV6-2 or TRBV6-3 and TRBJ2-7; weak D call: TRBD1 (5 bases). The CDR3 is 16 residues long. Germline V gene sequence: CDR1 MNHEY, CDR2 SVGEGT. V was clipped by 5 bases and J by 6 bases, with 23 bases between them. The CDR3 spells CASSKKDRPTGREQYF. CDR3 nucleotide sequence: TGTGCCAGCAGTAAAAAGGACCGACCAACAGGCCGCGAGCAGTACTTC.

This chain links TRBV9 with TRBJ1-2; D perhaps matches TRBD1 (5 bases). The CDR3 runs to 14 residues. The germline CDR1 and CDR2 sequences are SGDLS and YYNGEE. Trimming took 0 bases from V and 2 from J, leaving 8 bases between them. As DNA, the CDR3 is TGTGCCAGCAGCGTAGCACAGGAAAACTATGGCTACACCTTC. It encodes CASSVAQENYGYTF. Based on the CDR3 plus reference TRBV9 and TRBJ1-2, the full variable domain is DSGVTQTPKHLITATGQRVTLRCSPRSGDLSVYWYQQSLDQGLQFLIQYYNGEERAKGNILERFSAQQFPDLHSELNLSSLELGDSALYFCASSVAQENYGYTFGSGTRLTVV.

The V and J genes are TRBV6-4 and TRBJ2-3, with 12 bases matching TRBD2. Unmatched junction bases numbered 9, after V lost 0 bases and J lost 2 bases. From germline, CDR1 is MRHNA and CDR2 SNTAGT. This CDR3 spans 19 amino acids. The CDR3 spells CASSDSMWLAGGPTDTQYF. The CDR3 bases are TGTGCCAGCAGTGACTCGATGTGGCTAGCGGGAGGGCCCACAGATACGCAGTATTTT.

Here the CDR3 reads CASSPQGQYNEQFF. The CDR3 DNA follows: TGTGCCAGCAGCCCTCAGGGACAGTACAATGAGCAGTTCTTC. V gene TRBV9 combines with J gene TRBJ2-1, with TRBD1 matching 7 bases. The CDR3 consists of 14 residues. Germline values: CDR1 SGDLS, CDR2 YYNGEE. V was pared by 4 bases and J by 4 bases, with 5 bases of the junction left unmatched.

This clone was observed once. The CDR3 nucleotides read TGTGCCAGCTCACCAACGGGAGGTGACACCGGGGAGCTGTTTTTT. Amino acids: CASSPTGGDTGELFF. The rearrangement uses TRBV18 and TRBJ2-2; 7 bases line up with TRBD2. Germline CDR1 and CDR2: KGHSH and LQKENI. Germline trimming cut 2 bases from V and 3 bases from J; bases unmatched to any gene: 3. CDR3 size: 15 residues.

This chain joins TRBV19 and TRBJ2-1; 9 bases are a match to TRBD2. Germline V gene lookup returns CDR1 LNHDA and CDR2 SQIVND (reference sequence). The CDR3 extends over 17 amino acids. J gave up 7 bases and V 3 bases, and 13 bases lay outside the gene matches. CDR3 bases: TGTGCCAGTAGTATGAGCGGGAGGCCCCACCGGAGGAATGAGCAGTTCTTC. As protein: CASSMSGRPHRRNEQFF.

The rearrangement links TRBV7-9 to TRBJ1-5; the match to TRBD1 covers 7 bases. This CDR3 is 12 amino acids long. Germline lookup yields CDR1 SEHNR and CDR2 FQNEAQ (reference sequence). V gave up 10 bases and J gave up 4 bases; unmatched junction bases: 4. CDR3 bases: TGTGCCACGGGACAGATAAATCAGCCCCAGCATTTT. It specifies CATGQINQPQHF.

The chain has TRBV2 and TRBJ2-1; no definite D call. This CDR3 region has 11 residues. Trimming pared 6 bases from V and 8 bases from J, leaving 8 bases between. Per germline, CDR1 SNHLY and CDR2 FYNNEI. Here the CDR3 DNA reads TGTGCCAGCAGAATCTATGATGAGCAGTTCTTC. Translation: CASRIYDEQFF.

The V and J genes are TRBV24-1 and TRBJ2-3; 11 nucleotides line up with TRBD2. Germline V gene data show CDR1 as KGHDR and CDR2 as SFDVKD. V shed 4 bases and J 5 bases; nucleotides not matched to a gene: 13. The length of the CDR3 is 18 residues. The CDR3 DNA follows: TGTGCCACCAGTGACAATACCCCGACTAGCGGGGTCAGAGATACGCAGTATTTT. Protein: CATSDNTPTSGVRDTQYF.

The V gene is TRBV12-3 or TRBV12-4, the J gene TRBJ1-1; D remains unclear. The V end lost 3 bases, the J end lost 4 bases, and 9 bases lay between the germline ends. The CDR3 spans 13 residues. The CDR3 here is CASSFVRSTEAFF. The CDR3 DNA is TGTGCCAGCAGTTTCGTAAGGAGCACTGAAGCTTTCTTT.

This chain links TRBV27 with TRBJ2-7; 8 bases align to TRBD2. Germline CDR1 and CDR2: MNHEY and SMNVEV (reference sequence). The CDR3 is 14 residues long. Trimming cost V 3 bases and J 9 bases; bases outside gene matches: 10. In DNA form, the CDR3 reads TGTGCCAGCAGTTTTGCTAGCGGGTCCTCGGGGCAGTACTTC. Its translation: CASSFASGSSGQYF.

To note about this clone: Compared with germline, one end of the junction differs, possibly owing to a read error. The V call is TRBV5-5, the J call TRBJ2-7; a possible D gene is TRBD1 (5 bases). Germline V gene lookup returns CDR1 SGHKS and CDR2 YYEKEE (reference sequence). This CDR3 is built from 13 residues. CDR3 amino acids: CASSLGLVWGELF. The CDR3 coding sequence is TGTGCCAGCAGCTTGGGTCTTGTCTGGGGCGAGCTATTC.

The J gene is TRBJ2-2, the V gene TRBV7-9, with 9 positions matching TRBD2. The CDR3 sequence is 19 residues long. Germline V gene data show CDR1 as SEHNR and CDR2 as FQNEAQ (reference sequence). With V trimmed by 0 bases and J by 4 bases, 12 bases remained unmatched. In DNA, the CDR3 is TGTGCCAGCAGCTTAGCGCCAGGTAGCGGGAGAAGCGGCACCGGGGAGCTGTTTTTT. As protein: CASSLAPGSGRSGTGELFF.

V is TRBV5-4 and J is TRBJ2-1; D call uncertain. The CDR3 has 13 residues. Germline CDR1 SGHNT, CDR2 YYREEE (reference sequence). Trimming stripped 0 bases from V and 6 bases from J, with 7 bases between. In nucleotides, the CDR3 is TGTGCCAGCAGCTTGGTTACGGTCAATGAGCAGTTCTTC. Translation gives CASSLVTVNEQFF.

This clone was recorded only once. This rearrangement joins TRBV19 to TRBJ2-6; perhaps TRBD2 as D (6 bases). V lost 0 bases to trimming and J lost 0 bases, with 12 bases between them. The CDR3 spans 18 residues. Germline CDR1 reads LNHDA; CDR2 reads SQIVND (reference sequence). The CDR3 reads CASSIDGGLHSGANVLTF. In DNA form, the CDR3 reads TGTGCCAGTAGTATAGATGGGGGACTCCACTCTGGGGCCAACGTCCTGACTTTC.

The V call is TRBV27, the J call TRBJ2-1, with 7 positions matching TRBD1. The germline gives CDR1 MNHEY, CDR2 SMNVEV (reference sequence). CDR3 length: 15 amino acids. The V gene end was trimmed by 2 bases and the J gene end by 6 bases; junction bases not matched to a gene: 7. In nucleotides, the CDR3 is TGTGCCAGCAGTTTAGGGACAGAGGTATTCAATGAGCAGTTCTTC. It translates to CASSLGTEVFNEQFF.

This clone was observed once. V usage is TRBV5-1 and J usage is TRBJ2-7, with 10 nucleotides matching TRBD2. This CDR3 region has 15 residues. J was trimmed by 2 bases and V by 4 bases; bases with no gene match: 6. The germline gives CDR1 SGHRS, CDR2 YFSETQ. The CDR3 loop reads CASSTTSGVPYEQYF. CDR3 DNA: TGCGCCAGCAGCACAACTAGCGGGGTTCCCTACGAGCAGTACTTC.

The chain's CDR3 is CASSRGPYEQYF. In DNA form, the CDR3 reads TGTGCCAGCAGCAGGGGCCCCTACGAGCAGTACTTC. V gene TRBV2 combines with J gene TRBJ2-7; D is perhaps TRBD1 (6 bases). Trimming stripped 6 bases from V and 2 bases from J, with 8 bases between. CDR3 length: 12 amino acids. Germline V gives CDR1 SNHLY, CDR2 FYNNEI.

The chain has TRBV11-3 and TRBJ2-2; TRBD1 matches at 10 bases. CDR3 size: 16 residues. The trim removed 5 bases at V and 7 bases at J, leaving 10 bases unmatched. Germline CDR1 reads SGHNT; CDR2 reads YENEEA. CDR3 in DNA: TGTGCCAGCAGCCCCGGGACAGGGGCGTACCACGGGGAGCTGTTTTTT. It encodes CASSPGTGAYHGELFF.

The chain uses TRBV19 and TRBJ2-6; maybe TRBD1 (5 bases). Germline CDR1 LNHDA, CDR2 SQIVND (reference sequence). The CDR3 consists of 13 residues. Written as DNA, the CDR3 is TGTGCTGTAGGGGTTTCTGGGGCCAACGTCCTGACTTTC. It encodes CAVGVSGANVLTF.

J is TRBJ2-7 and V is TRBV6-2 or TRBV6-3; D gene ambiguous. The germline gives CDR1 MNHEY, CDR2 SVGEGT. This CDR3 spans 12 amino acids. V was trimmed by 0 bases and J by 3 bases, leaving 3 bases between them. CDR3 protein: CASSYSLYEQYF. CDR3 coding DNA: TGTGCCAGCAGTTACTCCCTCTACGAGCAGTACTTC.

The chain links TRBV30 to TRBJ2-1; D uncertain. Germline V lookup: CDR1 GTSNPN, CDR2 SVGIG (reference sequence). The CDR3 sequence is 14 residues long. Trimming took off 5 bases at V and 1 base at J, with 12 bases between the two ends. CDR3: CAWARGQSYNEQFF. CDR3 nucleotides: TGTGCCTGGGCGCGCGGCCAATCCTACAATGAGCAGTTCTTC.

Here the CDR3 DNA reads TGCAGCGGACAGCACACCTACAATGAGCAGTTCTTC. This translates into CSGQHTYNEQFF. The J gene is TRBJ2-1, the V gene TRBV29-1; possibly TRBD1 for D (5 bases). The germline V and J ends were trimmed by 7 bases and 2 bases, with 9 bases remaining between them. CDR1 is SQVTM and CDR2 is ANQGSEA in the germline V gene. CDR3 length: 12 amino acids.